This T cell receptor beta chain is drawn from a study of blood T cell repertoires in COVID-19. Across the whole study: From the United States, Italy and Spain came samples of acute and convalescent COVID-19.

The V gene's germline CDR1 is SGHDT and CDR2 YYEEEE. V trimming: 5 bases; J trimming: 4 bases; junction bases outside the gene matches: 23. The CDR3 covers 19 residues. Produced via immunoSEQ multiplex PCR; TCRdb's table is partial and in-frame only. Found here are 200,000 to 250,000 clones, roughly four fifths of them singletons; the top ten hold 9.2%. The table lists this clone with a few counts. V is TRBV5-6 and J is TRBJ1-1; 7 bases match TRBD1. The sequencing input was PBMCs or T cells enriched from blood (not recorded which). The TCR sequence derives from a man aged 40-49 years who had recovered from COVID-19. DNA of the CDR3: TGTGCCAGCAGTACAATCGACAGGGATGTGATTTCTTCGTTCACTGAAGCTTTCTTT. It specifies CASSTIDRDVISSFTEAFF.